A selection of T cell receptor beta chains follows, all from one sample in a study of cytomegalovirus exposure and HLA in healthy donors. Some clones are missing from TCRdb's copy, which holds only in-frame ones; the method was immunoSEQ multiplex PCR. The table shows more than 60,000 clones, with 70% to 80% occurring only once. Sequencing input: PBMCs. The source is a man aged 40-55 years in good health and CMV-seropositive. Both conserved end residues are part of each CDR3. Each record gives: clone size, D gene, J gene, V gene, CDR3 protein, CDR3 DNA. A D gene is named only where the DNA matches it firmly. Clone size is given for some rows only: seen once, a few or many times, or a class if the clone is expanded.

clone_size: NA; d_call: NA; j_call: TRBJ2-1; v_call: TRBV30; cdr3_aa: CAWSVQGGSEQFF; cdr3_nt: TGTGCCTGGAGTGTACAGGGCGGATCTGAGCAGTTCTTC
clone_size: NA; d_call: NA; j_call: TRBJ1-1; v_call: TRBV25-1; cdr3_aa: CASLNTGGNTEAFF; cdr3_nt: TGTGCCAGCCTAAATACGGGAGGGAACACTGAAGCTTTCTTT
clone_size: NA; d_call: NA; j_call: TRBJ2-7; v_call: TRBV4-1; cdr3_aa: CASSQFTDEQYF; cdr3_nt: TGCGCCAGCAGCCAATTTACGGACGAGCAGTACTTC
clone_size: NA; d_call: NA; j_call: TRBJ1-6; v_call: TRBV5-1; cdr3_aa: CASSRNRQPNSPLHF; cdr3_nt: TGCGCCAGCAGCCGAAATAGACAACCGAATTCACCCCTCCACTTT
clone_size: once; d_call: TRBD2; j_call: TRBJ2-3; v_call: TRBV11-3; cdr3_aa: CASSSAGEDTQYF; cdr3_nt: TGTGCCAGCAGCTCGGCGGGAGAAGATACGCAGTATTTT
clone_size: NA; d_call: TRBD1; j_call: TRBJ1-2; v_call: TRBV6-1; cdr3_aa: CASSDLPRQGIFGYTF; cdr3_nt: TGTGCCAGCAGTGACTTGCCTCGACAGGGTATTTTTGGCTACACCTTC
clone_size: NA; d_call: TRBD1; j_call: TRBJ2-5; v_call: TRBV29-1; cdr3_aa: CSVDGSGQGQETQYF; cdr3_nt: TGCAGCGTTGACGGCTCAGGACAGGGCCAAGAGACCCAGTACTTC
clone_size: NA; d_call: NA; j_call: TRBJ1-2; v_call: TRBV11-2; cdr3_aa: CASSFAGIGYGYTF; cdr3_nt: TGTGCCAGCAGCTTTGCGGGCATTGGCTATGGCTACACCTTC
clone_size: NA; d_call: NA; j_call: TRBJ2-7; v_call: TRBV7-9; cdr3_aa: CASSIDTLRQYF; cdr3_nt: TGTGCCAGCAGCATCGATACCTTGCGGCAGTACTTC
clone_size: NA; d_call: NA; j_call: TRBJ1-1; v_call: TRBV6-5; cdr3_aa: CASGRDTEAFF; cdr3_nt: TGTGCCAGCGGGAGGGACACTGAAGCTTTCTTT
clone_size: NA; d_call: TRBD2; j_call: TRBJ2-2; v_call: TRBV27; cdr3_aa: CASSRISGGAGSGELFF; cdr3_nt: TGTGCCAGCAGTCGGATTAGCGGGGGGGCGGGGTCCGGGGAGCTGTTTTTT
clone_size: NA; d_call: NA; j_call: TRBJ2-6; v_call: TRBV27; cdr3_aa: CASSHSSGANVLTF; cdr3_nt: TGTGCCAGCAGCCATAGCTCTGGGGCCAACGTCCTGACTTTC
clone_size: NA; d_call: TRBD1; j_call: TRBJ1-1; v_call: TRBV10-3; cdr3_aa: CAISPSDRARRGAEAFF; cdr3_nt: TGTGCCATCAGCCCCTCGGACAGGGCCCGTCGGGGCGCTGAAGCTTTCTTT
clone_size: NA; d_call: NA; j_call: TRBJ2-2; v_call: TRBV7-2; cdr3_aa: CASSPTSTNTGELFF; cdr3_nt: TGTGCCAGCAGCCCAACAAGTACGAACACCGGGGAGCTGTTTTTT